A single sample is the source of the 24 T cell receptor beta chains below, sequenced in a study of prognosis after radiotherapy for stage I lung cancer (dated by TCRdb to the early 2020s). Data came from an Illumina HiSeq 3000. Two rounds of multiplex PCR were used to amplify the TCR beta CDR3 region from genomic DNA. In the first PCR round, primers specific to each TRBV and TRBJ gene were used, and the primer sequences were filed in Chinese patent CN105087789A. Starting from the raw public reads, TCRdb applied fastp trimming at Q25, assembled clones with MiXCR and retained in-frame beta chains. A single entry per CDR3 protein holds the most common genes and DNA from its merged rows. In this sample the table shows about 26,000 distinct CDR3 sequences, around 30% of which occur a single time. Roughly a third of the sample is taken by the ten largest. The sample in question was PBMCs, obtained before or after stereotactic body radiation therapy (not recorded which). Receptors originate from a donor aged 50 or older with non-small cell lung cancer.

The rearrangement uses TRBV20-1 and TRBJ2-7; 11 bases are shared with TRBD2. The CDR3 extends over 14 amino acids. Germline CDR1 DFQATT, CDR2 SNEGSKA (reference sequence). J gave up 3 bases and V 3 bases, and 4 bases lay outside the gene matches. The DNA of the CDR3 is TGCAGTGCTAGGGGACTAGCGGTAAGCTACGAGCAGTACTTC. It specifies CSARGLAVSYEQYF.

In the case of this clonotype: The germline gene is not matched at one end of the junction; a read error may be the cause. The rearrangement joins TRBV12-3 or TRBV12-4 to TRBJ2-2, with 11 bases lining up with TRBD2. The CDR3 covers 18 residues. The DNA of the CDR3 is TGTGCCAGCAGTCCAACTAGCGGGGGCCTATCGGGCACCGGGGAGATGTTTTTT. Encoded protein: CASSPTSGGLSGTGEMFF.

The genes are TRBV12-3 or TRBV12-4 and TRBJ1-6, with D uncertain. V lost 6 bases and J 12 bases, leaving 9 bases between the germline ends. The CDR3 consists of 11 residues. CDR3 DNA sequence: TGTGCCAGCAGCAATCTGGGACCCCTCCACTTT. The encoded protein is CASSNLGPLHF.

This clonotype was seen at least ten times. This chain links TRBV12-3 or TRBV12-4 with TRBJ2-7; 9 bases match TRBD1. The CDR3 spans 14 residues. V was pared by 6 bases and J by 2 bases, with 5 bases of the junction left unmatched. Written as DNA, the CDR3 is TGTGCCAGCAGCAAAGGGACAGGGACCTACGAGCAGTACTTC. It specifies CASSKGTGTYEQYF.

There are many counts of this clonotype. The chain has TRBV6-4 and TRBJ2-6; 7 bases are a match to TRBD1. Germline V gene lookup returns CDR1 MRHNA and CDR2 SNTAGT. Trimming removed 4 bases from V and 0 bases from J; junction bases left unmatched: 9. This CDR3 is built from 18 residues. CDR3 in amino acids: CASSGAGGTSSGANVLTF. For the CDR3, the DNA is TGTGCCAGCAGTGGGGCAGGGGGAACTTCCTCTGGGGCCAACGTCCTGACTTTC.

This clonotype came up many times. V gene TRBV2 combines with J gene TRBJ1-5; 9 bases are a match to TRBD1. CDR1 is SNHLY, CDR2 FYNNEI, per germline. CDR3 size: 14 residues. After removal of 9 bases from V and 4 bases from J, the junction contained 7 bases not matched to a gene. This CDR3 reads CASTSGTGNQPQHF. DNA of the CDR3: TGTGCCAGTACCTCCGGGACAGGGAATCAGCCCCAGCATTTT.

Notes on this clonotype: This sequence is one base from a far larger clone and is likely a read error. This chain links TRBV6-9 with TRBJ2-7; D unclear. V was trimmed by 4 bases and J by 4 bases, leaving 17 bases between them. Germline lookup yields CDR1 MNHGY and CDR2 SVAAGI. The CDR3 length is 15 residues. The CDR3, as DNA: TGTGCCAGCAGTTCGCATCAGGTGAGTCCATACGAGCAGTACTTC. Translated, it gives CASSSHQVSPYEQYF.

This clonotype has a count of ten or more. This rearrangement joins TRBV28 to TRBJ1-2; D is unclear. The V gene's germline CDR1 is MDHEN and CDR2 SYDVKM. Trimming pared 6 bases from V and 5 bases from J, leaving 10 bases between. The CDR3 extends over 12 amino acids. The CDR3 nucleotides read TGTGCCAGCAGGCCCGGAGGTTATGGCTACACCTTC. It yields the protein CASRPGGYGYTF.

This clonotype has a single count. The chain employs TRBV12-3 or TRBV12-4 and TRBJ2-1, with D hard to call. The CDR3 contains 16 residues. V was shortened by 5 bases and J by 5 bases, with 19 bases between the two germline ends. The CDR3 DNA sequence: TGTGCCAGCAGTCGGCCCGGATCCCCCACCCACAATGAGCAGTTCTTC. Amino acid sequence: CASSRPGSPTHNEQFF.

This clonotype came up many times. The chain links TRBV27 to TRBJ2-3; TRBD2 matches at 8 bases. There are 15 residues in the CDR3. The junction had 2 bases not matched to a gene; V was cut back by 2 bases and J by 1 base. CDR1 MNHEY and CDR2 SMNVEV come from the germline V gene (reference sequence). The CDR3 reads CASSLTGGGTDTQYF. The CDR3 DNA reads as TGTGCCAGCAGTTTAACGGGAGGGGGCACAGATACGCAGTATTTT.

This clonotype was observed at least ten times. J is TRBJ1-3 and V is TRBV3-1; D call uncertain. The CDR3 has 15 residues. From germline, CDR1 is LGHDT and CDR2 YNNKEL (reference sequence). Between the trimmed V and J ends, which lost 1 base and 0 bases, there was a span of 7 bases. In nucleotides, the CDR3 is TGTGCCAGCAGCCAAGGTAGCCGCTCTGGAAACACCATATATTTT. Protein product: CASSQGSRSGNTIYF.

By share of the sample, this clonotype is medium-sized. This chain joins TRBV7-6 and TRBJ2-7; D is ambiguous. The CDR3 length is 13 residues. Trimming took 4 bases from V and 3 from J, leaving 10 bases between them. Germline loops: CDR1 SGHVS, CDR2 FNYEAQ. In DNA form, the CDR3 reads TGTGCCAGCAGCTCGGGTCCTAACTACGAGCAGTACTTC. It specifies CASSSGPNYEQYF.

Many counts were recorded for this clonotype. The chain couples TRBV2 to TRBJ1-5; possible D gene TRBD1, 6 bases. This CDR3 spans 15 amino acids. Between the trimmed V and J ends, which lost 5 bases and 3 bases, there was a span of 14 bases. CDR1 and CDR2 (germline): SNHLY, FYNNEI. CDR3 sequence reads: CASSSQGWDNQPQHF. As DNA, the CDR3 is TGTGCCAGCAGTTCACAGGGTTGGGACAATCAGCCCCAGCATTTT.

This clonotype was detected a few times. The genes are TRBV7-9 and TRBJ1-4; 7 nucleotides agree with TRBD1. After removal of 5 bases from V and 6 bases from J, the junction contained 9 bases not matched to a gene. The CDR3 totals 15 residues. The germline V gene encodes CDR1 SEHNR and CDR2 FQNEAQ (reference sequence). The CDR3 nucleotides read TGTGCCAGCAGCCCCCTAGGGGGCCCGGATGAAAAACTGTTTTTT. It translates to CASSPLGGPDEKLFF.

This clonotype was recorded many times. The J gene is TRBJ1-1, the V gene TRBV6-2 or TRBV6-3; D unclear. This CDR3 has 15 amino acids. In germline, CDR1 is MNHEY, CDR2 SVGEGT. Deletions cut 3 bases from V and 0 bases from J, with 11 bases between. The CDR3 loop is CASSYLAKLNTEAFF. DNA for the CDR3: TGTGCCAGCAGTTATCTAGCCAAATTGAACACTGAAGCTTTCTTT.

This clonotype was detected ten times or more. CDR3 coding DNA: TGCAGTGCTAGAGATCCTAGCGGCTCCTACGAGCAGTACTTC. It codes for CSARDPSGSYEQYF. J is TRBJ2-7 and V is TRBV20-1; 7 nucleotides agree with TRBD2. This CDR3 contains 14 residues. The germline gives CDR1 DFQATT, CDR2 SNEGSKA (reference sequence). Trimming removed 0 bases from V and 0 bases from J; junction bases left unmatched: 2.

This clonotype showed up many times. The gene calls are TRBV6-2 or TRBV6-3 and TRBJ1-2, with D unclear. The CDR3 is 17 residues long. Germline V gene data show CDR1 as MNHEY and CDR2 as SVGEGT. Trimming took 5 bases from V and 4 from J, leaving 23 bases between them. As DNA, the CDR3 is TGTGCCAGCAGTGCACACGACACCAGAGGACTTAGCTATGGCTACACCTTC. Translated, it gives CASSAHDTRGLSYGYTF.

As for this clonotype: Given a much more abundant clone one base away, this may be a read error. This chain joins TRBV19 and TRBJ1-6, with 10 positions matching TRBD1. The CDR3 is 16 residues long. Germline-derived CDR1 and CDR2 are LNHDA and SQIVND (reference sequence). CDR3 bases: TGTGCCAGTAGTATCTCCGGGACAGGGGATAATTCACCCCTCAACTTT. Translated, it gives CASSISGTGDNSPLNF. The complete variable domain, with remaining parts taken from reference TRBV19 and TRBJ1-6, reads DGGITQSPKYLFRKEGQNVTLSCEQNLNHDAMYWYRQDPGQGLRLIYYSQIVNDFQKGDIAEGYSVSREKKESFPLTVTSAQKNPTAFYLCASSISGTGDNSPLNFGNGTRLTVT.

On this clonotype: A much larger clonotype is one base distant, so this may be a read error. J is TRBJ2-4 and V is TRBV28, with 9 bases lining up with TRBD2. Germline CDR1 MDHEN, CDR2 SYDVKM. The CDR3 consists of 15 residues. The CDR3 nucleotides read TGTGCCAGCAGCCCGAGTGGGCTAGCGGGAAACATTCATTACTTC. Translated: CASSPSGLAGNIHYF.

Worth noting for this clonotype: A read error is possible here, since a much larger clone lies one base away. The CDR3: CASSLEGSRAKYF. Here the CDR3 DNA reads TGTGCCAGCAGCTTAGAAGGGTCCAGGGCCAAGTACTTC. The rearrangement links TRBV11-2 to TRBJ2-5; D may be TRBD1 (5 bases). The germline V and J ends were trimmed by 0 bases and 12 bases, with 14 bases remaining between them. Germline CDR1 SGHAT, CDR2 FQNNGV. The CDR3 spans 13 residues.

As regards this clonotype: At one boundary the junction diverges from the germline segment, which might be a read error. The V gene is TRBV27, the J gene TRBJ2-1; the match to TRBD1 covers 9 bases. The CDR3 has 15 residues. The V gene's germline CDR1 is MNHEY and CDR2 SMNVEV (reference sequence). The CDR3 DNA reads TGTGCCAGCAGTGGACCGGGACAGGGAAATAATGAGCACTTCTTC. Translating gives CASSGPGQGNNEHFF.

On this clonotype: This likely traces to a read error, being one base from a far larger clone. In DNA form, the CDR3 reads TGTGCCAGCAGTTATTCTGGCTCTTACGGTGAGCAGTTCTTC. This encodes CASSYSGSYGEQFF. V and J are TRBV6-5 and TRBJ2-1; D not certain. There are 14 residues in the CDR3. V lost 3 bases and J lost 9, with 15 bases in between. Germline CDR1 is MNHEY and CDR2 is SVGAGI.

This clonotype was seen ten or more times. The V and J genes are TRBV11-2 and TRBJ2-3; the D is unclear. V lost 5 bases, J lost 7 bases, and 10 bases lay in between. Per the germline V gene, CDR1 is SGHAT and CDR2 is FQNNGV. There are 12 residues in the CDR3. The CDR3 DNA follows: TGTGCCAGCAGCCCACCCGGCTATACGCAGTATTTT. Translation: CASSPPGYTQYF.

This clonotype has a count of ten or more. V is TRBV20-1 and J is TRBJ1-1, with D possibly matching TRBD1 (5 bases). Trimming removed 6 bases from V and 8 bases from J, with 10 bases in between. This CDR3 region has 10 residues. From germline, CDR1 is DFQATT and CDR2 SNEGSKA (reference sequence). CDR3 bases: TGCAGTGCAAGGGACGGCGAAGCTTTCTTT. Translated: CSARDGEAFF.